One T cell receptor (beta chain) is described in this entry. Its cognate antigen is unknown. The CDR3 is made up of 15 amino acids. The V gene's germline CDR1 is SGHRS and CDR2 YFSETQ. V dropped 1 base and J dropped 9; count of bases not matched to a gene: 6. The sample belongs to a study of cytomegalovirus exposure and HLA in healthy donors. Study-wide findings and caveats: Three CMV-associated chains were confirmed in vitro to be specific for CMV antigens. Reported results showed that the classifier diagnosed cytomegalovirus status with high specificity and sensitivity. The authors listed 150 to 200 TCR beta chains as cytomegalovirus-associated. An analysis done earlier found most TCR beta V segments productive about 90% or about 30% of the time.

The PCR had 60 Vbeta and 13 Jbeta primers. Generated by immunoSEQ multiplex PCR, the TCRdb table keeps only in-frame clones and is missing some. The sample has about 140,000 clones; 73% are singletons. The TCR originated in a woman aged 40 to 50 in good health and CMV-seronegative. What was sequenced was PBMCs. This sequence joins TRBV5-1 and TRBJ2-1, with 11 nucleotides matching TRBD2. The CDR3: CASSLTSGGGGEQFF. As DNA, the CDR3 is TGCGCCAGCAGCTTGACTAGCGGGGGCGGAGGTGAGCAGTTCTTC. The whole variable domain, filled in from reference TRBV5-1 and TRBJ2-1, reads KAGVTQTPRYLIKTRGQQVTLSCSPISGHRSVSWYQQTPGQGLQFLFEYFSETQRNKGNFPGRFSGRQFSNSRSEMNVSTLELGDSALYLCASSLTSGGGGEQFFGPGTRLTVL.